Below, 10 T cell receptor beta chains from the same sample are listed, as sequenced in a study of CD4 and CD8 cells across lung adenocarcinoma regions. TCRdb redid the calling of the PCR reads with MiXCR, one entry per CDR3 protein. The repertoire holds about 6,800 distinct CDR3 sequences, approximately 54% seen once, with about 40% in the top ten. The sequenced sample was CD8+ T cells from the center of a lung tumor. All receptors derive from a male donor with lung adenocarcinoma. The CD4 and CD8 labels of this study may be unreliable.

In regard to this clonotype: Relative to the germline gene, one junction end is altered; a read error may explain this. This chain uses TRBV6-1 with TRBJ2-3; possibly TRBD1 for D (5 bases). Germline V gives CDR1 MNHNS, CDR2 SASEGT. CDR3 length: 17 amino acids. This CDR3 reads CASGKQTGYPNTGTQFF. The CDR3 bases are TGTGCCAGCGGAAAGCAAACAGGTTACCCGAACACCGGTACGCAGTTTTTT.

Turning to this clonotype: One end of the junction is discordant with germline, which a read error may explain. The chain couples TRBV6-1 to TRBJ2-3; D remains ambiguous. Germline lookup yields CDR1 MNHNS and CDR2 SASEGT. This CDR3 has 15 amino acids. The CDR3 region is CASSEWALLKDTQYF. In DNA form, the CDR3 reads TGTGCCAGCAGTGAATGGGCCCTCCTCAAAGACACGCAGTACTTT.

As to this clonotype: The junction departs from the called germline gene at one end, perhaps through a read error. This chain joins TRBV6-8 and TRBJ2-3; TRBD1 or TRBD2 may be the D gene (5 bases each). This CDR3 is 17 amino acids long. The germline V gene has CDR1 MNHGY and CDR2 SAAAGT. The CDR3 spells CASSEALGERGEETQYF. The CDR3 nucleotides are TGTGCCAGCAGTGAGGCACTAGGGGAACGTGGCGAAGAGACGCAGTATTTC.

V gene TRBV27 combines with J gene TRBJ2-3, with TRBD2 matching 8 bases. Losses at the gene ends were 6 bases for V and 12 bases for J; bases not matched to a gene: 20. The germline CDR1 and CDR2 sequences are MNHEY and SMNVEV (reference sequence). The CDR3 runs to 16 residues. The CDR3 sequence: CASRGRGAGGTETQYF. DNA for the CDR3: TGTGCCAGCAGGGGGCGAGGGGCGGGAGGCACAGAGACCCAGTATTTT.

In its sample, this clonotype ranks as large. A read error is possible here, since a much larger clone lies one base away. This chain joins TRBV6-1 and TRBJ2-1, with 10 bases that match TRBD2. The J call may be incorrect, as the DNA end agrees better with TRBJ2-7. Looked up from germline, CDR1 is MNHNS and CDR2 is SASEGT. The CDR3 covers 17 residues. CDR3 sequence (DNA): TGTGCCAGCAGACAAGGGCTAGCGGGAGCTCGTTACAATGAGCAGTACTTC. Its translation: CASRQGLAGARYNEQYF.

This sequence joins TRBV27 and TRBJ2-2; D possibly corresponds to TRBD1 (5 bases). The CDR3 is made up of 11 amino acids. V dropped 11 bases and J dropped 1 base, with 5 bases sitting between them. Germline loops: CDR1 MNHEY, CDR2 SMNVEV (reference sequence). CDR3 bases: TGTGCCGGACAGAACACCGGGGAGCTGTTTTTT. Translation: CAGQNTGELFF.

This clonotype occurred a few times. The rearrangement uses TRBV12-3 or TRBV12-4 and TRBJ2-1; 7 bases align to TRBD2. The V and J ends lost 6 bases and 2 bases, in that order; junction bases with no gene match: 13. This CDR3 has 17 residues. CDR3 sequence reads: CASSRGWGGGTYNEQFF. The CDR3 DNA follows: TGTGCCAGCAGCCGTGGGTGGGGGGGAGGGACCTACAATGAGCAGTTCTTC.

This chain uses TRBV7-2 with TRBJ2-1; TRBD2 is a possible D gene (6 bases). Germline CDR1 is SGHTA and CDR2 is FQGNSA. The germline V and J ends were trimmed by 0 bases and 13 bases, with 25 bases remaining between them. The CDR3 runs to 17 residues. DNA of the CDR3: TGTGCCAGCAGCTTAGCGAGACTAGTTAGGGCCCAAGAGACCCAGTTCTTC. Translation: CASSLARLVRAQETQFF.

Remarks on this clonotype: Since a much larger clone is just one base distant, this may be a read error. The chain is built from TRBV6-2 or TRBV6-3 and TRBJ2-1; TRBD1 might be the D (6 bases). CDR1 is MNHEY, CDR2 SVGEGT, per germline. V lost 4 bases and J lost 10, with 20 bases in between. This CDR3 has 15 amino acids. DNA of the CDR3: TGTGCCAGCAGTTTCACCAGGGGTCTTGATTACGAGCAGTTCTTC. It translates to CASSFTRGLDYEQFF.

Note on this clonotype: The junction shows a germline mismatch at one end, possibly a read error. The chain carries TRBV6-5 and TRBJ2-5; a weak D match, TRBD1 (6 bases). This CDR3 spans 15 amino acids. CDR1 and CDR2 from the germline V gene are MNHEY and SVGAGI. CDR3 sequence (DNA): TGTGGCAGGGGTTATGGGGGCCGCGGCCAAGATACCCAGTACTTC. This sequence encodes CGRGYGGRGQDTQYF.